One and the same sample provided the 13 T cell receptor beta chains below, sequenced in a study of T-cell memory formation after mild COVID-19. TCRdb fed the 5' RACE reads into MiXCR, producing one record per CDR3 protein. The table shows about 50,000 distinct CDR3 sequences, with roughly 12% occurring only once. Sequences were obtained from PBMCs or a T cell subset sorted from them (not recorded which). Receptors originate from a man younger than 35 who had mild COVID-19 (a few samples of this study predate the infection). Cell type and time point are not known.

This chain connects TRBV3-1 to TRBJ2-2, with D unclear. This CDR3 has 14 amino acids. CDR1 and CDR2 from the germline V gene are LGHDT and YNNKEL (reference sequence). V lost 4 bases and J lost 0, with 6 bases in between. The chain's CDR3 is CASSLLTNTGELFF. In nucleotides, the CDR3 is TGTGCCAGCAGCCTCCTGACGAACACCGGGGAGCTGTTTTTT.

This clonotype occurred a few times. The chain couples TRBV7-9 to TRBJ2-3; the D is unclear. Trimming shortened V by 10 bases and J by 0 bases, and 17 bases separated the two germline ends. The CDR3 consists of 15 residues. Germline CDR1 and CDR2: SEHNR and FQNEAQ (reference sequence). CDR3 region: CATPPDQGSTDTQYF. The CDR3 coding sequence is TGTGCCACCCCCCCGGACCAAGGGAGCACAGATACGCAGTATTTT.

V is TRBV25-1 and J is TRBJ1-3; 8 bases match TRBD1. Germline CDR1 and CDR2: MGHDK and SYGVNS. The CDR3 runs 16 residues. Trimming removed 6 bases from V and 0 bases from J; junction bases left unmatched: 7. Here the CDR3 reads CASSEGQGPSGNTIYF. The CDR3 DNA reads as TGTGCCAGCAGCGAAGGACAGGGCCCCTCTGGAAACACCATATATTTT.

This clonotype has a handful of counts. This chain uses TRBV6-1 with TRBJ2-7, with a possible D match to TRBD2 (6 bases). CDR3 length: 15 amino acids. With 6 bases removed from V and 6 bases from J, the gap between germline ends came to 21 bases. Germline values: CDR1 MNHNS, CDR2 SASEGT. The CDR3 protein is CASRTPGLNVLEQYF. The CDR3 DNA sequence: TGTGCCAGCAGGACCCCGGGACTGAACGTCCTCGAGCAGTACTTC.

This clonotype has at least ten counts. The chain carries TRBV5-1 and TRBJ2-3, with D perhaps TRBD2 (6 bases). The germline V gene has CDR1 SGHRS and CDR2 YFSETQ. The CDR3 loop spans 14 amino acids. V gave up 4 bases and J gave up 3 bases, with 12 bases separating them. This CDR3 is CASSVGSGTDTQYF. The CDR3 nucleotides read TGCGCCAGCAGCGTGGGCAGCGGGACAGATACGCAGTATTTT. The whole variable domain, filled in from reference TRBV5-1 and TRBJ2-3, reads KAGVTQTPRYLIKTRGQQVTLSCSPISGHRSVSWYQQTPGQGLQFLFEYFSETQRNKGNFPGRFSGRQFSNSRSEMNVSTLELGDSALYLCASSVGSGTDTQYFGPGTRLTVL.

The chain uses TRBV20-1 and TRBJ2-2, with D possibly matching TRBD1 (6 bases). Germline assignment: CDR1 DFQATT and CDR2 SNEGSKA (reference sequence). CDR3 size: 11 residues. V gave up 5 bases and J gave up 5 bases, with 6 bases separating them. CDR3: CSAGTTGELFF. CDR3 bases: TGCAGTGCTGGGACAACCGGGGAGCTGTTTTTT.

This clonotype was found a few times. This rearrangement joins TRBV15 to TRBJ1-1; 7 bases agree with TRBD1. With 1 base clipped from V and 0 bases from J, the junction kept 5 bases outside the gene matches. Germline values: CDR1 LNHNV, CDR2 YYDKDF (reference sequence). The CDR3 length is 16 residues. The CDR3 DNA follows: TGTGCCACCAGCAGAGGGGACAGCTCGATGAACACTGAAGCTTTCTTT. It specifies CATSRGDSSMNTEAFF.

This chain uses TRBV27 with TRBJ1-2, with D possibly TRBD1 on 6 matching bases. The V gene lost 5 bases and the J gene lost 5 bases, with 24 bases spanning the gap. CDR3 length: 17 residues. From germline, CDR1 is MNHEY and CDR2 SMNVEV (reference sequence). The CDR3 nucleotides read TGTGCCAGCAGTGTTTCAGCAGCGGACAGCCGCTTGTATGGCTACACCTTC. Its translation: CASSVSAADSRLYGYTF.

The J gene is TRBJ2-5, the V gene TRBV27, with 7 bases identical to TRBD1. J gave up 4 bases and V 6 bases, and 5 bases lay outside the gene matches. This CDR3 has 13 amino acids. Germline V lookup: CDR1 MNHEY, CDR2 SMNVEV (reference sequence). CDR3: CASRVRGRETQYF. The CDR3, as DNA: TGTGCCAGCAGGGTCAGGGGGAGAGAGACCCAGTACTTC.

This clonotype was seen repeatedly, ten times or more. This CDR3 is CSARERDRGQETQYF. The CDR3 region has the DNA TGCAGTGCTAGAGAGAGGGACAGGGGACAAGAGACCCAGTACTTC. The V call is TRBV20-1, the J call TRBJ2-5; 10 nucleotides align to TRBD1. Germline lookup yields CDR1 DFQATT and CDR2 SNEGSKA (reference sequence). The junction had 3 bases not matched to a gene; V was cut back by 0 bases and J by 2 bases. This CDR3 is 15 amino acids long.

The CDR3 nucleotides read TGTGCCAGCAGCCCATGGACTAGCGGGGGGGAAGAGACCCAGTACTTC. Translation: CASSPWTSGGEETQYF. This chain uses TRBV3-1 with TRBJ2-5, with 15 bases that match TRBD2. CDR1 and CDR2 from the germline V gene are LGHDT and YNNKEL (reference sequence). Trimming took 4 bases from V and 3 from J; bases not matched to a gene: 3. The CDR3 spans 16 residues.

V usage is TRBV25-1 and J usage is TRBJ2-2; 7 positions agree with TRBD2. CDR1 is MGHDK, CDR2 SYGVNS, per germline. With V trimmed by 3 bases and J by 6 bases, 4 bases remained unmatched. CDR3 size: 14 residues. This CDR3 reads CASSEAGEAGELFF. CDR3 coding DNA: TGTGCCAGCAGTGAGGCGGGGGAGGCCGGGGAGCTGTTTTTT.

This clonotype was recorded at least ten times. This chain uses TRBV5-1 with TRBJ1-5, with D possibly matching TRBD1 (6 bases). The CDR3 extends over 14 amino acids. Germline values: CDR1 SGHRS, CDR2 YFSETQ. The V gene lost 0 bases and the J gene lost 4 bases, with 8 bases spanning the gap. The CDR3: CASSLVQGNQPQHF. The CDR3 DNA reads TGCGCCAGCAGCTTGGTACAGGGAAATCAGCCCCAGCATTTT.